Given below is one TCR beta chain in context. Its specificity is unknown. A multiplex PCR was run with 60 Vbeta primers and 13 Jbeta primers. TCRdb keeps only in-frame clones here, not all; method: immunoSEQ multiplex PCR. The data show about 150,000 clones, with almost 85% seen just once and 0.38% held by the top ten. This sample was included in a study of cytomegalovirus exposure and HLA in healthy donors. The wider study: Assignment to the Caucasian-associated ancestry cluster applied to around 76% of the approximately 420 genotyped donors.

V was pared by 3 bases and J by 0 bases, with 12 bases between. The CDR3 covers 15 residues. Germline V gene data show CDR1 as MGHRA and CDR2 as YSYEKL. General observations from the study: In a later analysis, common viral pathogens appeared linked to several of the most significant clusters.

This receptor was identified in a boy aged 2 to 10 in good health and CMV-seronegative. The sequencing sample was made of PBMCs. The chain has TRBV4-1 and TRBJ2-7, with D perhaps TRBD1 (5 bases). Written as DNA, the CDR3 is TGCGCCAGCAGCCATAGACAGACATTCTCCTACGAGCAGTACTTC. Its translation: CASSHRQTFSYEQYF.